This TCR beta chain was observed in a study of shared clonotypes between healthy human individuals. Donors comprised only Caucasian adults living in Nashville, Tennessee. Approximately 81 million PBMCs went into genomic DNA for unsorted samples. The CDR3 totals 14 residues. Trimming took off 1 base at V and 8 bases at J, with 11 bases between the two ends. Germline CDR1 reads SGHTA; CDR2 reads FQGNSA. To note about this clone: The antigen remains unidentified.

Sequenced by immunoSEQ multiplex PCR; TCRdb stores in-frame clones only, minus some. The sample has around 510,000 clones; about 80% are singletons. Study outcomes and limitations: Investigators collected only blood, and repertoires in tissues likely differ. Enrolling few donors narrowed the genetic and exposure-history diversity that was represented.

The sequence came from a woman aged 40 to 49 in good health. Some clones in this sample may be carry-over from other donors' samples. The genes are TRBV7-2 and TRBJ1-4, with D tentatively TRBD1 (5 bases). Sequencing was done on a sample of PBMCs. Written as DNA, the CDR3 is TGTGCCAGCAGCTTAGGGGGTAGGGGCGAAAAACTGTTTTTT. Translated: CASSLGGRGEKLFF.